A single sample is the source of the 3 T cell receptor beta chains below, sequenced in a study of T cell repertoires in cytomegalovirus infection. TCRdb passed the reads through MiXCR, listing each CDR3 protein once. Of around 230,000 distinct CDR3 sequences listed, approximately 6.7% are singletons. What was sequenced was PBMCs. Receptors originate from a human donor in good health (CMV status not recorded). Some clones in this sample may be carry-over from other donors' samples.

Worth noting for this clonotype: This may be a read error, as it is one base from a much larger clone. This chain uses TRBV6-6 with TRBJ1-3; unclear D gene. This CDR3 has 16 amino acids. Trimming left V 10 bases short and J 0 bases short, with 19 bases between. Per germline, CDR1 MNHNY and CDR2 SVGAGI (reference sequence). CDR3 residues: CANSTGPLRSGNTIYF. CDR3 DNA: TGTGCCAACAGCACCGGTCCTTTACGCTCTGGAAACACCATATATTTT.

This clonotype came up many times. The chain couples TRBV7-2 to TRBJ1-1; possibly TRBD1 for D (6 bases). Germline V CDR1 and CDR2: SGHTA, FQGNSA. The CDR3 runs to 15 residues. V was trimmed by 3 bases and J by 0 bases, leaving 11 bases between them. CDR3 DNA: TGTGCCAGCAGCTTGACAGGCCTTATGAACACTGAAGCTTTCTTT. Protein: CASSLTGLMNTEAFF.

The sample holds many counts of this clonotype. The J gene is TRBJ2-5, the V gene TRBV4-3, with 9 bases aligning to TRBD1. Germline V gives CDR1 LGHNA, CDR2 YSLEER. V dropped 0 bases and J dropped 2; count of bases not matched to a gene: 1. The CDR3 extends over 15 amino acids. CDR3 coding DNA: TGCGCCAGCAGCCAAGAAGGGACAGGGCAAGAGACCCAGTACTTC. It specifies CASSQEGTGQETQYF.